This is a list of T cell receptor beta chains from one sample in a study of blood T cells in healthy people across ages. In TCRdb, the 5' RACE reads were re-called with MiXCR into one record per CDR3 protein. The data hold around 710,000 distinct CDR3 sequences, with 40% to 45% observed a single time. Input material: blood. The receptor source for this set is a woman in her sixties or seventies in good health. Each CDR3 is given with its conserved first and last residue.

v_gene | CDR3aa
TRBV28 | CASRPTGSQPQHF
TRBV4-2 | CASSQGLAGDTGELFF
TRBV6-1 | CASSEGQLMNTEAFF
TRBV7-2 | CASSSDSQGGYTF
TRBV5-1 | CASSPHGLNTEAFF
TRBV29-1 | CSVDAGGNLGYTF
TRBV20-1 | CSASSRLTDTQYF
TRBV11-1 | CASSRGLLSSYNEQFF
TRBV9 | CASSATETSGGWDTQYF
TRBV6-5 | CASSYVGGESYEQYF
TRBV20-1 | CSANNRDDRMYGYTF
TRBV18 | CASSSTEGGNNEQFF
TRBV10-2 | CASSPTDSNQPQHF
TRBV19 | CASSMASGGNEQFF
TRBV7-2 | CASSRQDNSPLHF
TRBV18 | CASYAPGLAGGNEQFF
TRBV3-1 | CASSQDAGTSGSSAGELFF
TRBV6-5 | CASTPPGTGFEQFF
TRBV7-9 | CASSRDAENIQYF
TRBV29-1 | CSVSRASSSYEQYF
TRBV10-3 | CAISDRLAGGSSQETQYF
TRBV27 | CASSSGAGFGQFF
TRBV10-3 | CAISEKRPGAGFSGEKLFF
TRBV12-3/TRBV12-4 | CASIGTGNTGELFF